A selection of T cell receptor beta chains follows, all from one sample in a study of regulatory T cells in long-lasting Graves disease. TCRdb redid the calling of the multiplex PCR reads with MiXCR, one entry per CDR3 protein. The sample records approximately 400,000 distinct CDR3 sequences, about a quarter being singletons. The specimen was peripheral blood mononuclear cells (PBMCs), collected when the disease was refractory, from a patient treated with antithyroid drugs. All receptors derive from a female donor with Graves disease. Both conserved end residues are part of each CDR3. A D gene is named only where the DNA matches it firmly. Size is stated for part of the rows, as once, few or many counts, or as a class when the clone is expanded.

d_call clone_size j_call v_call cdr3_aa cdr3_nt
. . TRBJ1-5 TRBV20-1 CSAREPVFGGSNQPQHF TGCAGTGCTAGAGAGCCGGTTTTCGGGGGTAGCAATCAGCCCCAGCATTTT
. few TRBJ1-1 TRBV12-3/TRBV12-4 CASREGGSTEAFF TGTGCCAGCAGAGAGGGGGGTAGCACTGAAGCTTTCTTT
TRBD2 . TRBJ2-2 TRBV6-2/TRBV6-3 CASSYDGRAFGELFF TGTGCCAGCAGTTACGACGGGAGGGCTTTCGGGGAGCTGTTTTTT
TRBD2 . TRBJ2-1 TRBV9 CASSVVASGRDEQFF TGCGCCAGCAGCGTAGTGGCTAGCGGGAGGGATGAGCAGTTCTTC
. many TRBJ1-6 TRBV7-2 CASSLDRGDVSPLHF TGTGCCAGCAGCTTAGATAGGGGGGACGTTTCACCCCTCCACTTT
. few TRBJ1-6 TRBV7-3 CASSSRPGASSYNSPLHF TGTGCCAGCAGCTCCCGCCCAGGCGCTAGCTCCTATAATTCACCCCTCCACTTT
. . TRBJ2-2 TRBV7-2 CASSLSSATGELFF TGTGCCAGCAGCTTATCAAGCGCTACCGGGGAGCTGTTTTTT
TRBD1 . TRBJ1-2 TRBV4-2 CASSRGTGEGDYGYTF TGTGCCAGCAGCCGGGGGACAGGGGAAGGGGACTATGGCTACACCTTC
. few TRBJ2-5 TRBV9 CASSVEGWETQYF TGTGCCAGCAGCGTGGAGGGCTGGGAGACCCAGTACTTC
TRBD1 . TRBJ1-5 TRBV19 CASSTNRGSVNQPQHF TGTGCCAGTAGTACCAACAGGGGTTCGGTCAATCAGCCCCAGCATTTT
. few TRBJ2-5 TRBV20-1 CSARTIETQYF TGCAGTGCTAGAACGATAGAGACCCAGTACTTC
TRBD1 few TRBJ1-3 TRBV6-1 CASRTGTGAGNTIYF TGTGCCAGCAGAACCGGGACAGGGGCTGGAAACACCATATATTTT
TRBD1 . TRBJ1-2 TRBV18 CASSPTSDRGLYGYTF TGTGCCAGCTCACCAACGTCGGACAGGGGGTTATATGGCTACACCTTC
TRBD2 few TRBJ2-6 TRBV4-2 CASSQTSGLAAGANVLTF TGTGCCAGCAGCCAGACTAGCGGACTTGCTGCAGGGGCCAACGTCCTGACTTTC
TRBD2 . TRBJ2-2 TRBV6-5 CASSYSAGGPGELFF TGTGCCAGCAGTTACTCAGCGGGAGGGCCCGGGGAGCTGTTTTTT
. . TRBJ1-1 TRBV24-1 CATSTKGGTEAFF TGTGCCACCAGTACAAAAGGAGGGACTGAAGCTTTCTTT
TRBD1 many TRBJ2-7 TRBV28 CASTLTGGSGRSGYEQYF TGTGCCAGCACACTGACAGGGGGTTCGGGTCGCTCCGGGTACGAGCAGTACTTC
. . TRBJ2-2 TRBV29-1 CSVEDPRTSGTGELFF TGCAGCGTTGAAGATCCGCGGACCAGCGGAACCGGGGAGCTGTTTTTT
. few TRBJ2-5 TRBV5-6 CASSSGVRETQYF TGTGCCAGCAGTTCAGGGGTCCGGGAGACCCAGTACTTC
TRBD2 many TRBJ2-7 TRBV28 CASSPLTSGFYEQYF TGTGCCAGCAGTCCCTTGACTAGCGGGTTCTACGAGCAGTACTTC
TRBD2 once TRBJ2-3 TRBV7-2 CASSLAGTSGTDTQYF TGTGCCAGCAGCTTAGCGGGGACTAGCGGAACAGATACGCAGTATTTT
TRBD1 few TRBJ2-1 TRBV5-6 CASTRQGRLYNEQFF TGTGCCAGCACCCGACAGGGTCGTTTGTACAATGAGCAGTTCTTC
. . TRBJ1-2 TRBV19 CASTPGWTGGDGYTF TGTGCCAGTACACCCGGGTGGACGGGGGGCGATGGCTACACCTTC
TRBD1 . TRBJ1-1 TRBV3-1 CASSQWDSKGNTEAFF TGTGCCAGCAGCCAATGGGACAGTAAAGGGAACACTGAAGCTTTCTTT
. . TRBJ1-2 TRBV6-1 CASSEGQQNYGYTF TGTGCCAGCAGTGAGGGACAACAGAACTATGGCTACACCTTC